A selection of T cell receptor beta chains follows, all from one sample in a study of T cells in Graves' hyperthyroidism and ophthalmopathy. A single record per CDR3 protein comes from TCRdb applying MiXCR to the multiplex PCR reads. The data contain roughly 420,000 distinct CDR3 sequences, roughly 14% of them singletons. The source material was blood. The receptors stem from a woman aged 18 to 35 with Graves' hyperthyroidism. The CDR3 runs from the conserved cysteine through the conserved F or W. D genes are given only for firm matches. Clone size is given for some rows only: seen once, a few or many times, or a class if the clone is expanded.

J gene: TRBJ1-3; V gene: TRBV2; D gene: .; clone size: .; CDR3 DNA: TGTGCCAGCAGTGAAACCCCTCTGGACACCATATATTTT; CDR3 protein: CASSETPLDTIYF
J gene: TRBJ2-5; V gene: TRBV7-2; D gene: TRBD2; clone size: .; CDR3 DNA: TGTGCCAGCAGCCCCCCGGGACTAGCGGGGGATCGGGAGACCCAGTACTTC; CDR3 protein: CASSPPGLAGDRETQYF
J gene: TRBJ2-5; V gene: TRBV29-1; D gene: TRBD2; clone size: .; CDR3 DNA: TGCAGCGTTGATTTAGTCGGGGGGGAGACCCAGTACTTC; CDR3 protein: CSVDLVGGETQYF
J gene: TRBJ2-7; V gene: TRBV6-1; D gene: TRBD1; clone size: many; CDR3 DNA: TGTGCCAGCAGCCCCGGGACAGGGCCTGGCGAGCAGTACTTC; CDR3 protein: CASSPGTGPGEQYF
J gene: TRBJ1-1; V gene: TRBV12-3/TRBV12-4; D gene: .; clone size: many; CDR3 DNA: TGTGCCAGCAGTTTAAGAGTCAGGCAAGAAGCTTTCTTT; CDR3 protein: CASSLRVRQEAFF
J gene: TRBJ2-7; V gene: TRBV11-1; D gene: .; clone size: many; CDR3 DNA: TGTGCCAGCAGCTTAGCCGGCTGGACCACTAGCTCCTACGAGCAGTACTTC; CDR3 protein: CASSLAGWTTSSYEQYF
J gene: TRBJ2-5; V gene: TRBV12-3/TRBV12-4; D gene: .; clone size: .; CDR3 DNA: TGTGCCAGCAGCCATGGGACTGTCGGGGAGACCCAGTACTTC; CDR3 protein: CASSHGTVGETQYF
J gene: TRBJ2-7; V gene: TRBV7-2; D gene: .; clone size: few; CDR3 DNA: TGTGCCAGCAGCGAAGACCCTGCAGGAGAGCAGTACTTC; CDR3 protein: CASSEDPAGEQYF
J gene: TRBJ1-6; V gene: TRBV12-3/TRBV12-4; D gene: .; clone size: many; CDR3 DNA: TGTGCCAGCAGTTTTGGCAGGGGAAATTCACCCCTCCACTTT; CDR3 protein: CASSFGRGNSPLHF
J gene: TRBJ1-2; V gene: TRBV28; D gene: .; clone size: many; CDR3 DNA: TGTGCCAGCAGTTTCATAAGGGACCTCAACTATGGCTACACCTTC; CDR3 protein: CASSFIRDLNYGYTF
J gene: TRBJ2-7; V gene: TRBV12-3/TRBV12-4; D gene: .; clone size: many; CDR3 DNA: TGTGCCAGCACCACCCGTCACTATACGGGCGAGCAGTACTTC; CDR3 protein: CASTTRHYTGEQYF
J gene: TRBJ1-5; V gene: TRBV18; D gene: .; clone size: once; CDR3 DNA: TGTGCCAGCTCATTACAAGGGAATAGCAATCAGCCCCAGCATTTT; CDR3 protein: CASSLQGNSNQPQHF
J gene: TRBJ1-1; V gene: TRBV20-1; D gene: TRBD1; clone size: .; CDR3 DNA: TGCAGTGAACGGACAGGGAACGCTGAAGCTTTCTTT; CDR3 protein: CSERTGNAEAFF
J gene: TRBJ2-5; V gene: TRBV28; D gene: .; clone size: many; CDR3 DNA: TGTGCCAGCACCCCGAGAAGGGAGGAAGAGACCCAGTACTTC; CDR3 protein: CASTPRREEETQYF
J gene: TRBJ2-7; V gene: TRBV27; D gene: .; clone size: few; CDR3 DNA: TGTGCCAGCAGTTTAGGGGGACCCGGTGAGCAGTACTTC; CDR3 protein: CASSLGGPGEQYF
J gene: TRBJ1-2; V gene: TRBV5-1; D gene: .; clone size: .; CDR3 DNA: TGCGCCAGCAATACGGACAGAGGAAACTATGGCTACACCTTC; CDR3 protein: CASNTDRGNYGYTF
J gene: TRBJ2-7; V gene: TRBV7-2; D gene: TRBD1; clone size: many; CDR3 DNA: TGTGCCAGCAGCTTAGAATCAGGGGGCGCCTCCCCCTACGAGCAGTACTTC; CDR3 protein: CASSLESGGASPYEQYF
J gene: TRBJ1-5; V gene: TRBV12-3/TRBV12-4; D gene: .; clone size: many; CDR3 DNA: TGTGCCAGCAGTTTGGATGAGTATAGCAATCAGCCCCAGCATTTT; CDR3 protein: CASSLDEYSNQPQHF
J gene: TRBJ2-1; V gene: TRBV25-1; D gene: .; clone size: once; CDR3 DNA: TGTGCCAGCAGTGGCTTAGGGCAAGGGGGGTTCTTC; CDR3 protein: CASSGLGQGGFF
J gene: TRBJ2-7; V gene: TRBV19; D gene: .; clone size: few; CDR3 DNA: TGTGCCAGTAGTATACCCGGGGGAATCGGCGAGCAGTACTTC; CDR3 protein: CASSIPGGIGEQYF
J gene: TRBJ2-3; V gene: TRBV19; D gene: .; clone size: few; CDR3 DNA: TGTGCCAGTAGTCCCCCGGGCCCAGAGGTCACAGATACGCAGTATTTT; CDR3 protein: CASSPPGPEVTDTQYF
J gene: TRBJ2-3; V gene: TRBV7-3; D gene: .; clone size: many; CDR3 DNA: TGTGCCAGCAGCCCCAGGGTTTCCGATACGCAGTATTTT; CDR3 protein: CASSPRVSDTQYF
J gene: TRBJ2-7; V gene: TRBV27; D gene: TRBD2; clone size: many; CDR3 DNA: TGTGCCAGCAGTTTCGGACTAGCGCCCACCTACGAGCAGTACTTC; CDR3 protein: CASSFGLAPTYEQYF
J gene: TRBJ2-5; V gene: TRBV9; D gene: .; clone size: .; CDR3 DNA: TGTGCCAGCAGCGTAGGACCGACCCGGGCCGGGTCTACGGAGACCCAGTACTTC; CDR3 protein: CASSVGPTRAGSTETQYF
J gene: TRBJ1-1; V gene: TRBV20-1; D gene: .; clone size: many; CDR3 DNA: TGCAGTGCTAGAGATCTTGGGAACACTGAAGCTTTCTTT; CDR3 protein: CSARDLGNTEAFF
J gene: TRBJ2-7; V gene: TRBV7-8; D gene: .; clone size: many; CDR3 DNA: TGTGCCAGCAGCTTAGACAGGGGAGGTTACGAGCAGTACTTC; CDR3 protein: CASSLDRGGYEQYF
J gene: TRBJ1-1; V gene: TRBV6-1; D gene: .; clone size: many; CDR3 DNA: TGTGCCAGCAGTACACGACGGGCGGGCAACACTGAAGCTTTCTTT; CDR3 protein: CASSTRRAGNTEAFF
J gene: TRBJ1-1; V gene: TRBV12-3/TRBV12-4; D gene: .; clone size: many; CDR3 DNA: TGTGCCAGCACCCCCGCCCGAACAGGGCGTGAAGCTTTCTTT; CDR3 protein: CASTPARTGREAFF
J gene: TRBJ2-3; V gene: TRBV5-1; D gene: TRBD2; clone size: many; CDR3 DNA: TGCGCCAGCAGCCAAAGGACTAGCGGGAGATCAGATACGCAGTATTTT; CDR3 protein: CASSQRTSGRSDTQYF
J gene: TRBJ2-6; V gene: TRBV7-8; D gene: .; clone size: .; CDR3 DNA: TGTGCCAGCAGCCCCAGCAAAGCTAGGACCCACTCTGGGGCCAACGTCCTGACTTTC; CDR3 protein: CASSPSKARTHSGANVLTF
J gene: TRBJ1-1; V gene: TRBV6-2/TRBV6-3; D gene: .; clone size: many; CDR3 DNA: TGTGCCAGCAGTTACTCGATGGTCCGGGGGACGGGTACGAACACTGAAGCTTTCTTT; CDR3 protein: CASSYSMVRGTGTNTEAFF